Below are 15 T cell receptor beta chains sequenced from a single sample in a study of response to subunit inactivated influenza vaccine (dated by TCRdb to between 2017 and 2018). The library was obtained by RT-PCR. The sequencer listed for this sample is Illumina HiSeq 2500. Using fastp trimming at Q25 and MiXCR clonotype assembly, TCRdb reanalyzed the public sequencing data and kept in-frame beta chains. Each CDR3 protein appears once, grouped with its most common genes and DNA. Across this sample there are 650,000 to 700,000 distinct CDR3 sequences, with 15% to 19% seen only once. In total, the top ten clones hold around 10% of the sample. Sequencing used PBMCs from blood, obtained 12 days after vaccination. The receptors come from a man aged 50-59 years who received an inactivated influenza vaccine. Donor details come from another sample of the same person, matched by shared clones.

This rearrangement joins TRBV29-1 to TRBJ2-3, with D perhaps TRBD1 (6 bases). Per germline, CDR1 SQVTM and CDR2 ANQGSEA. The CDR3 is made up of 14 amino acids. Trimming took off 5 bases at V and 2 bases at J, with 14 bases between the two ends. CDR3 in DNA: TGCAGCGTTAGACAGGCCTTATACACAGATACGCAGTATTTT. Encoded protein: CSVRQALYTDTQYF.

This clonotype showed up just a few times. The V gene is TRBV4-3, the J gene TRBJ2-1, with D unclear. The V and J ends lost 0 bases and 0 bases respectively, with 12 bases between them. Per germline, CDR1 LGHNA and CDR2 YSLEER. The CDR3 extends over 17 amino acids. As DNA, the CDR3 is TGCGCCAGCAGCCAAGAAACCTGGCTCAGCTCCTACAATGAGCAGTTCTTC. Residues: CASSQETWLSSYNEQFF.

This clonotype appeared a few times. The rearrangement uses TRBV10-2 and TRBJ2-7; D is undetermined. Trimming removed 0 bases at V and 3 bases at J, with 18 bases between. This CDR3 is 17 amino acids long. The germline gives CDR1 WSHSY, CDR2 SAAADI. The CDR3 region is CASSESTRAVQSYEQYF. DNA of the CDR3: TGCGCCAGCAGTGAGTCGACTCGGGCGGTGCAGAGCTACGAGCAGTACTTC.

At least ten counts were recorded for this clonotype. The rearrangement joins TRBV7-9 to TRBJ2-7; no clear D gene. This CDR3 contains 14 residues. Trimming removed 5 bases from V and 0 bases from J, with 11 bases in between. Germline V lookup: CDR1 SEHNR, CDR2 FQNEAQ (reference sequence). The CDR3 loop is CASSKGPLSYEQYF. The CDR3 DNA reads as TGTGCCAGCAGCAAGGGTCCCCTCTCCTACGAGCAGTACTTC.

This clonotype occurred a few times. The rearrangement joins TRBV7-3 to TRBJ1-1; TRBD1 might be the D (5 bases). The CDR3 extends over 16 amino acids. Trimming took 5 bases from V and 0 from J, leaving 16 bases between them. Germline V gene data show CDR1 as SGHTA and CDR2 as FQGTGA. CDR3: CASSRRGATMNTEAFF. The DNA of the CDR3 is TGTGCCAGCAGCCGAAGGGGTGCTACCATGAACACTGAAGCTTTCTTT.

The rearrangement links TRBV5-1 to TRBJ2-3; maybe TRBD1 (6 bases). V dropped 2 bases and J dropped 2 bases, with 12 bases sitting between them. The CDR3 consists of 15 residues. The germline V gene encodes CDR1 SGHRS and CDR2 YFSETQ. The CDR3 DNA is TGCGCCAGCAGCTTCCGGACAGAGAACACAGATACGCAGTATTTT. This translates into CASSFRTENTDTQYF. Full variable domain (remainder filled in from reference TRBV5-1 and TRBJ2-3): KAGVTQTPRYLIKTRGQQVTLSCSPISGHRSVSWYQQTPGQGLQFLFEYFSETQRNKGNFPGRFSGRQFSNSRSEMNVSTLELGDSALYLCASSFRTENTDTQYFGPGTRLTVL.

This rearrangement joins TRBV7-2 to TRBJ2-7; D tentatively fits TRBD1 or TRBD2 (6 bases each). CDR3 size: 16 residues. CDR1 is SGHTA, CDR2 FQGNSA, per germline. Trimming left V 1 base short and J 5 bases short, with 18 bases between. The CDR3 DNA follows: TGTGCCAGCAGCTTAGGACCGGGGGCGTTGTTGAACGAGCAGTACTTC. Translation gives CASSLGPGALLNEQYF.

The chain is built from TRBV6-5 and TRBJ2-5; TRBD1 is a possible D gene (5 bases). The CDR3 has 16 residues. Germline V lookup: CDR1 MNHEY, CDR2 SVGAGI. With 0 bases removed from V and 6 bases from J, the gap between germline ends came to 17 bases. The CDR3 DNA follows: TGTGCCAGCAGTTACTCTCGGGCAGGGCCAGAGAAGACCCAGTACTTC. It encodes CASSYSRAGPEKTQYF.

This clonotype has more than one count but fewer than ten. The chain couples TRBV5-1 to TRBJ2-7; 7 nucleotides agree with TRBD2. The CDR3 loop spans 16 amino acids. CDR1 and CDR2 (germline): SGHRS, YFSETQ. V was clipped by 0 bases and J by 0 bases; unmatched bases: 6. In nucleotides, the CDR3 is TGCGCCAGCAGCTTGGCGGGCGGGGGATACTCCTACGAGCAGTACTTC. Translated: CASSLAGGGYSYEQYF.

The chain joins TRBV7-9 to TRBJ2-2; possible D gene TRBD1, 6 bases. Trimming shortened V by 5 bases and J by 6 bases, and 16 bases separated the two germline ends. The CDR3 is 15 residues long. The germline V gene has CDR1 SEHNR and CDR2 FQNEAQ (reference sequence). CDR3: CASSLSGTMAGELFF. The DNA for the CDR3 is TGTGCCAGCAGCCTCTCCGGGACAATGGCCGGGGAGCTGTTTTTT.

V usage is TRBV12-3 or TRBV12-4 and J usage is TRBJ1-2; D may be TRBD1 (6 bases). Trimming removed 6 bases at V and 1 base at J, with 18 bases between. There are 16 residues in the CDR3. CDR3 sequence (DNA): TGTGCCAGCAGAGACACAGGGACGTTGGGTAACTATGGCTACACCTTC. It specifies CASRDTGTLGNYGYTF.

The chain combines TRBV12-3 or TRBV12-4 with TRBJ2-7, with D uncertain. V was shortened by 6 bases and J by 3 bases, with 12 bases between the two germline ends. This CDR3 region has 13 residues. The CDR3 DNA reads TGTGCCAGCAGCTTGTCGGCCGGCTACGAGCAGTACTTC. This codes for CASSLSAGYEQYF.

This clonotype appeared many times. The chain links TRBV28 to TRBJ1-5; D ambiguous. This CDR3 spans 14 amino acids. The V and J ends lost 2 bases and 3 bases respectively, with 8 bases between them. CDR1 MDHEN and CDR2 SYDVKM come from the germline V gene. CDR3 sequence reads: CASSLGVPNQPQHF. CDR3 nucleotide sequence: TGTGCCAGCAGTTTAGGGGTGCCCAATCAGCCCCAGCATTTT.

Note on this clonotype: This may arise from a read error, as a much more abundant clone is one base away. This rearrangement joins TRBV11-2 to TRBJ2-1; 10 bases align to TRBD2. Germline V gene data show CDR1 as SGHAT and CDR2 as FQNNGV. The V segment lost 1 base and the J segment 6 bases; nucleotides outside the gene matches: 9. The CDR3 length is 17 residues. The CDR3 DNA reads TGTGCCAGCAGCTTAGTTGGGACTAGCGTAACGTGCAATGAGCAGTTCTTC. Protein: CASSLVGTSVTCNEQFF.

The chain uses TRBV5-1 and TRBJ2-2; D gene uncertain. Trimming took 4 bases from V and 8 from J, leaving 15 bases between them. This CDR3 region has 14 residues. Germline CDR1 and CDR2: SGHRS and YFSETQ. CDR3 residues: CASSLAVSKGELFF. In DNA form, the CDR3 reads TGCGCCAGCAGCCTGGCGGTATCCAAAGGGGAGCTGTTTTTT.